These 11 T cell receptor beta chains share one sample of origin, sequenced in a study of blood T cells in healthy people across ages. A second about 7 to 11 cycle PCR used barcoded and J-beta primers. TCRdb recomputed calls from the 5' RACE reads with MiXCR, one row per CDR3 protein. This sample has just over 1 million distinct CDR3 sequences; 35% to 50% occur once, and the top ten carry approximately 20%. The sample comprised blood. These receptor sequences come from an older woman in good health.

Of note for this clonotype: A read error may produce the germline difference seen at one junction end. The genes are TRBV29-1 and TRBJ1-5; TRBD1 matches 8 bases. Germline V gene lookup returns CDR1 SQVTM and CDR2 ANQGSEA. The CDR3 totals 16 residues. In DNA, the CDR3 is TGCAGCGTTGCAAATTTTGGGACAGGTAAAGGGCAGCCCCGGCATTTT. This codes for CSVANFGTGKGQPRHF.

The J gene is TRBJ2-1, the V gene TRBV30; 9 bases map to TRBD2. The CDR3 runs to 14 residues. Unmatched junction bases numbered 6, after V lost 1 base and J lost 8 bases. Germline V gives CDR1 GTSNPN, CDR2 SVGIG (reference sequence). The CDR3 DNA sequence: TGTGCCTGGAGTGGGGGACTAGCTCGGGATGAGCAGTTCTTC. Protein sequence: CAWSGGLARDEQFF.

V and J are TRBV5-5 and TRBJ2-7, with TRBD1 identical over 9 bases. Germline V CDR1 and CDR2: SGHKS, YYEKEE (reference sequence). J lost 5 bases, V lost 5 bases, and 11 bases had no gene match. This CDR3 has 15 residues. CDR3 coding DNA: TGTGCCAGCAGGGGAGCGGGACAGGGTCGGCACGAGCAGTACTTC. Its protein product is CASRGAGQGRHEQYF.

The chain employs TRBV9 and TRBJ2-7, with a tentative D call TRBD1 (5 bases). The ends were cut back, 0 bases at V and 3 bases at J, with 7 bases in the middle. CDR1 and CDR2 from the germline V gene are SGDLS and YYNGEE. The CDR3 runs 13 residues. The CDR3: CASSVAQGYEQYF. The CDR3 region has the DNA TGTGCCAGCAGCGTAGCTCAGGGCTACGAGCAGTACTTC. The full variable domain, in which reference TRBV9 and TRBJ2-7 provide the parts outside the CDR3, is DSGVTQTPKHLITATGQRVTLRCSPRSGDLSVYWYQQSLDQGLQFLIQYYNGEERAKGNILERFSAQQFPDLHSELNLSSLELGDSALYFCASSVAQGYEQYFGPGTRLTVT.

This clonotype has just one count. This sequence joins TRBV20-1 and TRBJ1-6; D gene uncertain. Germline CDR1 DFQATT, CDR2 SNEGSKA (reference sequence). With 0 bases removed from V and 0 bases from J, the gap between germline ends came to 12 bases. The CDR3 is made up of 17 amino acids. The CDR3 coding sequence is TGCAGTGCTAGAGAAAACGGCCTTAGCTCCTATAATTCACCCCTCCACTTT. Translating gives CSARENGLSSYNSPLHF.

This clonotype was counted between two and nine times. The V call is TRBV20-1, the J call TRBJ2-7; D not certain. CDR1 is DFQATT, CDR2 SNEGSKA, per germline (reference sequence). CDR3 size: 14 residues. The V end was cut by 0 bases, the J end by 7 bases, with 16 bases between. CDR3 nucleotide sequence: TGCAGTGCTAGAGACCCACGACAAGGACGTGAGCAGTACTTC. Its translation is CSARDPRQGREQYF.

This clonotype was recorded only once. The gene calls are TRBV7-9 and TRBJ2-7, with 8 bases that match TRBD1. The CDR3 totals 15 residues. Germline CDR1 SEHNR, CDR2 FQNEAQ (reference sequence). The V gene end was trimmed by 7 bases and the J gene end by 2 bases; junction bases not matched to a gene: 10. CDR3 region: CASNSADRVPYEQYF. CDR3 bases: TGTGCCAGCAACTCCGCGGACAGGGTGCCCTACGAGCAGTACTTC.

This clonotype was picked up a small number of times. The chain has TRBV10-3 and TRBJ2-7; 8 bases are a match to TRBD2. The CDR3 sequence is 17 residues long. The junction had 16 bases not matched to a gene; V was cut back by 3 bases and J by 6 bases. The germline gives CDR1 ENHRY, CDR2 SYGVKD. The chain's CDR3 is CAISDSRAVAGSGEQYF. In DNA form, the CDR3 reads TGTGCCATCAGTGACTCCCGCGCGGTAGCGGGATCGGGCGAGCAGTACTTC.

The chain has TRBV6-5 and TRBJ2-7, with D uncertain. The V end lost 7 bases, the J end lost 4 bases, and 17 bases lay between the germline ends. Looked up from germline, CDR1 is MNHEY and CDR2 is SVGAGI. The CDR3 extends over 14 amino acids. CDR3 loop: CASTLSGNGYEQYF. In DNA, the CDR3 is TGTGCCAGCACCCTATCAGGAAACGGGTACGAGCAGTACTTC.

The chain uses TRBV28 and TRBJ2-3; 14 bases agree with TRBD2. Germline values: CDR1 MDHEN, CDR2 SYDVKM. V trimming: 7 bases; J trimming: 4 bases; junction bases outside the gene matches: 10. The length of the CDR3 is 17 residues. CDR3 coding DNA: TGTGCCAGCAAGAATGCGGGACTAGCGGGAGCCGCAGATACGCAGTATTTT. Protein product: CASKNAGLAGAADTQYF.

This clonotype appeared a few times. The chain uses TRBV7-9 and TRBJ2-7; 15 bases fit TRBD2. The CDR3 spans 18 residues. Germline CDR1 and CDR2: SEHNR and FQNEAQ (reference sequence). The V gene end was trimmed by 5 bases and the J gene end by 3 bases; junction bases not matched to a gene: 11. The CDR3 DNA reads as TGTGCCAGCAGCCACTCCCTGGGACTAGCGGGAGGTTTCTACGAGCAGTACTTC. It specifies CASSHSLGLAGGFYEQYF.